The entry below describes one T cell receptor (beta chain). Its target antigen remains unknown. Base quality data are lacking; no much larger clone is found one base away. The sample is drawn from a study of cytomegalovirus exposure and HLA in healthy donors (dated by TCRdb to about 2017). About the study as a whole: An earlier analysis of under 600 of the donors reported roughly 300 Gb of sequence data and some 100 million unique TCR beta sequences from 150 million to 200 million T cells. HLA typing covered class I and class II loci at four-digit resolution. All discovery cohort repertoires had been generated using a single sequencing platform. Besides the first cohort of around 700 subjects, a separate validation cohort made up of around 120 different subjects was used. Typing coverage varied by locus: roughly 620-640 donors for A, B, C, DRB1 and DQB1; approximately 500 for DQA1; more than 600 for DPA1; 450 to 480 for DPB1. Because of strong linkage in the cohort, roughly five DR-DQ haplotypes were treated as single units for association and clustering. An early release that covered approximately 600 HLA-typed donors contained around 300 gigabases of sequencing data and around 85 million unique TCR sequences. An earlier analysis of 450 to 750 of the donors used high-throughput TCR beta sequencing to judge whether each TCR beta V gene segment behaved as functional or pseudogenic. A later genetic analysis used genome-wide SNP genotypes for 398 of the 666 donors, treating that subset as a discovery cohort. Rather than using new phenotypic data, the later analysis identified candidate immune exposures from TCR beta sequences and from how often those sequences occurred across donors. Donor age, sex, ethnicity and CMV serostatus were compiled together with the repertoire data. The aim of the study was to test whether cataloging public T cell receptors could identify signatures of past pathogen exposure. Using immunosequencing, the study profiled T cell repertoires from about 620 subjects and related those repertoires to cytomegalovirus serostatus. Among the approximately 400 genotyped donors, more than 70% belonged to the genetic ancestry cluster associated with self-reported Caucasian donors. To predict cytomegalovirus infection status, the study combined high-throughput TCR immunosequencing, statistical association of individual TCRs with disease status, and machine learning. In a later analysis, previously published TCR beta repertoires from several hundred donors were re-analyzed and high-resolution HLA genotyping was added so that TCR occurrence patterns could be studied. Across around 400 genotyped donors of the cohort, an average of approximately 220,000 unique TCR beta nucleotide sequences per donor were sequenced, and 15% to 20% of those sequences were non-productive.

The germline V gene yields SGHDT for CDR1 and YYEEEE for CDR2. Cut back by 4 bases and 0 bases, the V and J ends lie 8 bases apart. Inclusive of the bounding cysteine and phenylalanine, the CDR3 is 14 residues long. Only the CDR3 DNA is retained, 42 bases long and in frame from the first base. The cohort consisted of fewer than 700 healthy bone marrow donors. All cohort members were sampled while nominally healthy, although unrecorded immune exposures were likely present. The donor tested CMV seropositive, placing the donor among the roughly 300 seropositive members of the cohort. Each donor provided a peripheral blood sample, and peripheral blood mononuclear cells were used for TCR beta sequencing. Genomic DNA was extracted from the blood cell samples with the Qiagen DNeasy Blood Extraction Kit. General conclusions and limits of the study: When HLA alleles, especially DR and DQ, strongly co-occurred, attributing TCR associations to individual alleles was difficult. Correlated functional status among segregating V segments might reflect linkage disequilibrium, but an unknown experimental factor could not be ruled out. Roughly uniform sequencing depth across donors was assumed in presence/absence analyses, although this assumption may not hold. In a later genetic analysis, a missense DCLRE1C variant was associated with V-gene and J-gene trimming of TCR beta chains, and the association was replicated in an independent cohort. It was suggested by the authors that the approach could potentially be generalized to other disease states and immunological phenotypes. Broadly in line with IMGT annotations, most TCR beta V segments showed up in productive rearrangements about 90% or about 30% of the time in an earlier analysis of 450 to 600 of the donors. The study listed 164 TCR beta chains as associated with cytomegalovirus. A later analysis found that most CMV-associated TCR beta chains appeared HLA-restricted, with HLA associations seemingly driven largely by CMV exposure. According to a later analysis, TCR association rates differed among HLA loci, with DRB1 alleles showing the most associated TCRs and HLA-C alleles showing the fewest. A further reported finding was that TCR beta sequences accurately predicted the HLA-A and HLA-B alleles for most subjects in the first cohort. Cytomegalovirus status was reported to be diagnosed by the classifier with high specificity and sensitivity in both the original and validation cohorts. A group of highly shared sequence variants was considered likely to be a technical artifact of the sequencing pipeline. A later analysis associated some 17,000 TCR beta sequences with specific HLA alleles at a false discovery rate of 0.05. A few of the identified cytomegalovirus-associated TCR beta chains were confirmed in vitro to be specific for cytomegalovirus antigens. Most TCR sequences were observed very rarely across donors, whereas some public TCRs were present in many individuals. In a later analysis, HLA-associated TCR beta chains showed more clonal expansion and lower generation probabilities than non-associated chains that were equally common. The only immune exposure information available for the cohort was CMV serostatus. A later analysis reported that several top co-occurrence clusters appeared linked to parvovirus B19, influenza, CMV and Epstein-Barr virus. Because HLA typing was unavailable for some donors at each locus, only the typed subset was used in association tests. Some IMGT-functional V segments, including TRBV6-2 and TRBV6-3, could not be distinguished by the 87-base-pair reads and were therefore excluded. Only TCR beta chains were sequenced in this cohort, and the absence of alpha or paired-chain data limited detectable features. Because counts were too low, 15 to 20 rarely observed V segments, including chromosome 9 orphons, were excluded from the earlier analysis of several hundred of the donors. A later genetic analysis reported fewer N-insertions in productive TCRs among donors in an Asian-associated ancestry cluster than the roughly 690-donor mean.

The library was built by means of the immunoSEQ multiplex PCR assay. A mixture of 60 forward primers for TCR Vbeta segments and 13 reverse primers for TCR Jbeta segments was used in the multiplex PCR. The CDR3 region of rearranged TCR beta genes was amplified from genomic DNA with a multiplex PCR assay. The amplified TCR beta libraries were sequenced on the Illumina HiSeq System as 87-base-pair reads. The original pipeline was this. Across the 500 to 750 repertoires, a later analysis counted 60 million to 90 million unique TCR beta chains, about 10 million of which were shared by at least two donors. To remove PCR and sequencing errors, raw reads were error-corrected and collapsed into unique sequences using a nearest-neighbor algorithm that merged closely related sequences. V, D and J gene segments were assigned by aligning CDR3 sequences to IMGT reference sequences. For a sequence to be retained, at least a six-nucleotide match to both a V gene segment and a J gene segment was required. Rearrangements were classified as productive when the CDR3 lacked stop codons and remained in frame with V and J, and all other rearrangements were classified as non-productive. CDR3 was defined by IMGT convention, running from the second conserved V-encoded cysteine to the conserved J-encoded phenylalanine. In an earlier analysis of more than 550 of the donors, sequences lacking an unambiguous match to a single V gene segment were excluded. An earlier analysis of approximately 590 of the donors called V segments functional above 56.7% productive rearrangements and segregating when the between-donor standard deviation exceeded 5%. To diagnose cytomegalovirus status from the catalog of TCR beta chain sequences, a statistical classification framework was built. In a later analysis, TCR nucleotide sequences were compared against IMGT/GENE-DB human TR gene sequences so that V and J genes could be assigned. Using the TCRdist pipeline, a later analysis assigned CDR3 sequences along with most-parsimonious VDJ recombination scenarios. In a later analysis, each TCR beta chain was defined by its CDR3 amino acid sequence together with its V-gene family, and reads lacking a unique V-gene family were excluded. In a later analysis, 450 to 600 highly shared, low-generation-probability nucleotide sequences were removed to address suspected cross-contamination and a sequencing artifact. In a later analysis, a clonal expansion index was calculated for each public chain from normalized within-repertoire ranks of inferred template counts. Generation probabilities in a later analysis came from a VDJ recombination model fitted to out-of-frame rearrangements, and those results were checked against IGoR. A later analysis scored TCR-TCR, TCR-HLA and TCR-CMV co-occurrence with hypergeometric tests, applying a repertoire-size bias correction to TCR pairs. In a later analysis, false discovery rates were estimated by permuting HLA or CMV assignments 20 times. In a later analysis, co-occurring TCRs were grouped with DBSCAN, and TCRdist sequence similarity was added when clustering was performed within HLA-allele-positive subsets. Repertoires with fewer than 30,000 or more than 120,000 public chains, plus five repertoires with anomalous nucleotide sharing, were excluded from co-occurrence clustering. The clones in this table, taken by TCRdb from immuneACCESS, are in-frame only. Not every clone is retained; where verified, under half of the shortfall comes from an unresolved V gene, and the cause of the rest is unknown. From that table come the V and J calls and clone size; the DNA was used to work out D and trimming. Within this sample are approximately 140,000 clones, with around 80% of them counted one time only. The biggest ten clones account for around 7% of the sample.

Sequencing was done on a sample of PBMCs. The clonotype comes from a man between 35 and 55 years old in good health and CMV-seropositive. In this chain, TRBV5-6 is recombined with TRBJ1-5; a tentative D call is TRBD1 (5 bases match). The CDR3 protein: CASSQGRSNQPQHF. The DNA sequence reads TGTGCCAGCAGCCAGGGTCGTAGCAATCAGCCCCAGCATTTT.